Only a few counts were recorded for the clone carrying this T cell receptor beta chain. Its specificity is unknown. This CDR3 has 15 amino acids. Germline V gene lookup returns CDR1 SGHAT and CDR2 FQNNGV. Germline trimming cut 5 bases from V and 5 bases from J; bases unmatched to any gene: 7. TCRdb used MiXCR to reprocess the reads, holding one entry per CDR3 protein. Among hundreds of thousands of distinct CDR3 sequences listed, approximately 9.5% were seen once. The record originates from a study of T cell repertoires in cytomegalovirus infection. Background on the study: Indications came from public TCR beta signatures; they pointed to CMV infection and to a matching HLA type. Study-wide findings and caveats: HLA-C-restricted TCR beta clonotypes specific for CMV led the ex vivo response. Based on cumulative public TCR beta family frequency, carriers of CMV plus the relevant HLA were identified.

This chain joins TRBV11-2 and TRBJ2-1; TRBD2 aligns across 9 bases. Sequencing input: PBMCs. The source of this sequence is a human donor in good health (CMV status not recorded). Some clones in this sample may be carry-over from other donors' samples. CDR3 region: CASSLGTSSHNEQFF. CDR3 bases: TGTGCCAGCAGCCTCGGGACTAGCAGCCACAATGAGCAGTTCTTC.